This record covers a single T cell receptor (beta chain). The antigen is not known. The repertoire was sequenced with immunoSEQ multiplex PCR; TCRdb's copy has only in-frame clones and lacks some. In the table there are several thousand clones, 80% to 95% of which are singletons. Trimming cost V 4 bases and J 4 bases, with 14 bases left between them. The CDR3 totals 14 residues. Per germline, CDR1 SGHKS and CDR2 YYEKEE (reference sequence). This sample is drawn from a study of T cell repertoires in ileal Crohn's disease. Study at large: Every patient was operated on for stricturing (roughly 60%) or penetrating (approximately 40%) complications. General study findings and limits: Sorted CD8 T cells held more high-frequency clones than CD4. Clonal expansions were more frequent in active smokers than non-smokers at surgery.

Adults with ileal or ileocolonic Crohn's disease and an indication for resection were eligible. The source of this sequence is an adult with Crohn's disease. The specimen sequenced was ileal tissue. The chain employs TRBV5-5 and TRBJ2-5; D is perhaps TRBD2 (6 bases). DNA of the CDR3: TGTGCCAGCAGCACTCTAGCGAGTCGAGAGACCCAGTACTTC. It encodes CASSTLASRETQYF. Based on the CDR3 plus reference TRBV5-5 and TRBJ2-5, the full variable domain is DAGVTQSPTHLIKTRGQQVTLRCSPISGHKSVSWYQQVLGQGPQFIFQYYEKEERGRGNFPDRFSARQFPNYSSELNVNALLLGDSALYLCASSTLASRETQYFGPGTRLLVL.